This TCR beta chain was found in a study of cytomegalovirus exposure and HLA in healthy donors. This CDR3 comprises 17 residues. The germline gives CDR1 SNHLY, CDR2 FYNNEI. V lost 5 bases and J lost 0, with 19 bases in between. Study-wide findings and caveats: In vitro data verified a few CMV-associated chains as specific for CMV antigens. The number of N-insertions in an Asian-associated ancestry cluster was reportedly below the roughly 700-donor mean in a later analysis.

Vbeta (60) and Jbeta (13) primers were used in the PCR. Libraries were prepared by immunoSEQ multiplex PCR; TCRdb keeps only in-frame clonotypes and omits some of them. The table lists around 150,000 clones, 77% of them singletons. Only one count was recorded for this clone. Its antigen is undetermined. Sequencing was carried out using PBMCs. The chain has TRBV2 and TRBJ1-2, with a tentative D call TRBD1 (6 bases). The receptor was derived from a male donor in good health and CMV-seropositive. In DNA form, the CDR3 reads TGTGCCAGCAGTAGGTCTAACAGGGAGTATTCTAACTATGGCTACACCTTC. Residues: CASSRSNREYSNYGYTF.